Each of the 5 T cell receptor beta chains below was sequenced from the same sample in a study of CD8+CD57+ T cells in acquired aplastic anemia. Before being chosen for sequencing, patients had shown CD8+CD57+ cell expansion by flow cytometry. The use of genomic DNA as template underpinned the TCR beta VDJ and CDR3 profiling. TCRdb analysed the reads with MiXCR anew, one entry per CDR3 protein. The sample lists 50,000 or so distinct CDR3 sequences; approximately 50% were seen once. Material: sorted CD4+, CD8+, or CD8+CD57+ T cells (not recorded which) from PBMCs. Receptors originate from a human donor with aplastic anemia.

The chain employs TRBV24-1 and TRBJ2-1; a possible D gene is TRBD2 (9 bases). V was shortened by 4 bases and J by 8 bases, with 20 bases between the two germline ends. CDR3 length equals 16 residues. The germline V gene has CDR1 KGHDR and CDR2 SFDVKD. The CDR3 here is CATSDSSSGTGDEQFF. CDR3 DNA: TGTGCCACCAGTGACTCCTCTAGCGGGACAGGCGATGAGCAGTTCTTC.

The chain couples TRBV11-2 to TRBJ2-7; 12 bases are a match to TRBD2. Trimming at V came to 4 bases and at J to 5 bases, leaving 9 bases not matched to a gene. The CDR3 covers 16 residues. Germline-derived CDR1 and CDR2 are SGHAT and FQNNGV. The CDR3 spells CASSYQTSGGRDEQYF. CDR3 in DNA: TGTGCCAGCAGCTACCAGACTAGCGGGGGCCGGGACGAGCAGTACTTC.

J is TRBJ1-6 and V is TRBV7-9; 9 bases match TRBD1. Germline lookup yields CDR1 SEHNR and CDR2 FQNEAQ (reference sequence). The junction had 8 bases not matched to a gene; V was cut back by 4 bases and J by 10 bases. The CDR3 consists of 15 residues. The CDR3 DNA follows: TGTGCCAGCAGCTCGCCGGACAGGGGAGCCTCACCCCTCCACTTT. It yields the protein CASSSPDRGASPLHF.

As concerns this clonotype: The CDR3 does not close with the conserved phenylalanine or tryptophan, likely indicating a read error. The rearrangement links TRBV5-1 to TRBJ1-2; a weak D match, TRBD1 (6 bases). Trimming stripped 2 bases from V and 7 bases from J, with 27 bases between. The CDR3 has 18 amino acids. The V gene's germline CDR1 is SGHRS and CDR2 YFSETQ. The CDR3 nucleotides are TGCGCCAGCAGCTTACACAATACCGGGACACCGCCCCGGACTGGCTACACCCTC. It is translated as CASSLHNTGTPPRTGYTL.

This chain joins TRBV25-1 and TRBJ1-2; maybe TRBD1 (5 bases). Trimming removed 4 bases from V and 8 bases from J, with 14 bases in between. CDR1 is MGHDK, CDR2 SYGVNS, per germline. CDR3 length equals 13 residues. The CDR3 nucleotides are TGTGCCAGCAGTGCAGGGTGGGTGTTAGGCTACACCTTC. This sequence encodes CASSAGWVLGYTF.